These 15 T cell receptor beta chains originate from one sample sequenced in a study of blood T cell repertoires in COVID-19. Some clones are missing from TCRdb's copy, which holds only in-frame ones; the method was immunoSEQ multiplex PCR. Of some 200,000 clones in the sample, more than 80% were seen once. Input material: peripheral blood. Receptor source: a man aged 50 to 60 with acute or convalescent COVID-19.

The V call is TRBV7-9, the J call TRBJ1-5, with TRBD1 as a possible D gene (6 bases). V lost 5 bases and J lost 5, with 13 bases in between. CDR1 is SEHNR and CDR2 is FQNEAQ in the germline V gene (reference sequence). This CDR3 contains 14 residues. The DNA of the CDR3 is TGTGCCAGCAGCCTAGGGGGGGATCATCAGCCCCAGCATTTT. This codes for CASSLGGDHQPQHF.

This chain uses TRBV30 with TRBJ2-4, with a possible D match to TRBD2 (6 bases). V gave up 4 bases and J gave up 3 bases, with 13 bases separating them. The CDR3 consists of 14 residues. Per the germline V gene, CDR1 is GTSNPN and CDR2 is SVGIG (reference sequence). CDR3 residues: CAWTFGSGKNIQYF. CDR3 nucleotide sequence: TGTGCCTGGACTTTCGGGAGCGGCAAAAACATTCAGTACTTC.

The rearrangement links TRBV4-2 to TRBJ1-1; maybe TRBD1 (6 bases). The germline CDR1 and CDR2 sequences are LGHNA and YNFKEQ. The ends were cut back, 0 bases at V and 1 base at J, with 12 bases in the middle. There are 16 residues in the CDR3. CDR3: CASSQDRLGANTEAFF. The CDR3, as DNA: TGTGCCAGCAGCCAAGATCGGCTGGGGGCGAACACTGAAGCTTTCTTT.

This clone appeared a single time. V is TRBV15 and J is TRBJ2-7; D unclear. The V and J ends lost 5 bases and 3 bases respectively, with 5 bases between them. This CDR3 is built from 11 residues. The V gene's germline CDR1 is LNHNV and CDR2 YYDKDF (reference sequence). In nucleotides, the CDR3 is TGTGCCACCAGCTCCCACTACGAGCAGTACTTC. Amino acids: CATSSHYEQYF.

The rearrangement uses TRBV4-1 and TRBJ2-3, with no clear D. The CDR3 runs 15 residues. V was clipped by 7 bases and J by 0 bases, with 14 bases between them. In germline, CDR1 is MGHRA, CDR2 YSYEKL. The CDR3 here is CASNKRVTSTDTQYF. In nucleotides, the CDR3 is TGCGCCAGCAATAAAAGAGTGACTAGCACAGATACGCAGTATTTT.

Written as DNA, the CDR3 is TGTGCCAGCAGCCCCTATAGTAGCGGGGCCTACGAGCAGTACTTC. Its protein product is CASSPYSSGAYEQYF. This chain links TRBV11-2 with TRBJ2-7, with 8 nucleotides matching TRBD2. V was clipped by 5 bases and J by 2 bases; unmatched bases: 8. The CDR3 totals 15 residues. The germline gives CDR1 SGHAT, CDR2 FQNNGV.

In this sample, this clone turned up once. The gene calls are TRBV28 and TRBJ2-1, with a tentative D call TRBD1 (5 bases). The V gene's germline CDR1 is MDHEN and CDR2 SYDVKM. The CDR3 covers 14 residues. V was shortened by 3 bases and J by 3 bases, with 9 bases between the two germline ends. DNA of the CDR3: TGTGCCAGCAGTTTGGCAGGGATCTACAATGAGCAGTTCTTC. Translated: CASSLAGIYNEQFF.

The CDR3 DNA reads as TGTGCCAGCAGTCCCTCGGGATTACCCTATTCACCCCTCCACTTT. Encoded protein: CASSPSGLPYSPLHF. This chain uses TRBV27 with TRBJ1-6; D remains unclear. Germline CDR1 is MNHEY and CDR2 is SMNVEV (reference sequence). This CDR3 spans 15 amino acids. V was shortened by 5 bases and J by 8 bases, with 16 bases between the two germline ends.

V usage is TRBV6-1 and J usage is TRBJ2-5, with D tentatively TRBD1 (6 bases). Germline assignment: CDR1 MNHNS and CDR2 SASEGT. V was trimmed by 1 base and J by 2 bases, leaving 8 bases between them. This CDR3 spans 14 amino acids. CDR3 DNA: TGTGCCAGCAGTGAAGGGGGGACACAAGAGACCCAGTACTTC. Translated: CASSEGGTQETQYF.

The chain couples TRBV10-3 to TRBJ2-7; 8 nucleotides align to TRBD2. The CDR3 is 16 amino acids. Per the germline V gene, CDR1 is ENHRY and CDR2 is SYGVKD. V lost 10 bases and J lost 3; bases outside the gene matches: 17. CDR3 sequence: CATSGGRGLGNYEQYF. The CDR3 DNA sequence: TGTGCCACAAGCGGGGGACGAGGCTTAGGGAACTACGAGCAGTACTTC.

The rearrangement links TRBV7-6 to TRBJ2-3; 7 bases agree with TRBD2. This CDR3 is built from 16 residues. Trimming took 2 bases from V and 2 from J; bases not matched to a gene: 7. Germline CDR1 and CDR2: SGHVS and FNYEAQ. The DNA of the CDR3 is TGTGCCAGCAGCTTAAGGGGAAGCGGGGCCACAGATACGCAGTATTTT. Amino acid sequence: CASSLRGSGATDTQYF.

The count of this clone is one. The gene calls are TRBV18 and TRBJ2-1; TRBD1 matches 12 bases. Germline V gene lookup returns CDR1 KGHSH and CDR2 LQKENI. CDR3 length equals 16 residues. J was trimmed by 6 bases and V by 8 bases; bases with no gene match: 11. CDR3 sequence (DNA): TGTGCCAGCACCAGCACCGGGACAGGGGGCCTCAATGAGCAGTTCTTC. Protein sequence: CASTSTGTGGLNEQFF.

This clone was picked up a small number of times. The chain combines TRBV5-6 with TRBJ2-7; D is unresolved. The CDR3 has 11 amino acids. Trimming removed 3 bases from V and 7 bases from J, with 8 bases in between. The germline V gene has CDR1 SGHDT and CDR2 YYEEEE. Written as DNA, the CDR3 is TGTGCCAGCAGCTCGAACACAGAGCAGTACTTC. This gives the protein CASSSNTEQYF.

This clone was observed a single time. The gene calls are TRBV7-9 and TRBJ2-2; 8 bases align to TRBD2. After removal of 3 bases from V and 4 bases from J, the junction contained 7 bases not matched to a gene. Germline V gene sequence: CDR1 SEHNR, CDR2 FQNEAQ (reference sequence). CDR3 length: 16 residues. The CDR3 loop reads CASSFLGSGTTGELFF. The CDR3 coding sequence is TGTGCCAGCAGCTTTCTGGGTAGCGGGACCACCGGGGAGCTGTTTTTT.

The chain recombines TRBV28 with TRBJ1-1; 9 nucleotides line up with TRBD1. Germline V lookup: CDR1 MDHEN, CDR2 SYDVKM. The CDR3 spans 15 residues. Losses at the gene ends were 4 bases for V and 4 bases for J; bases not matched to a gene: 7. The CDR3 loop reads CASSSNGQGITEAFF. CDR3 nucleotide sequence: TGTGCCAGCAGTTCAAACGGACAGGGGATCACTGAAGCTTTCTTT.